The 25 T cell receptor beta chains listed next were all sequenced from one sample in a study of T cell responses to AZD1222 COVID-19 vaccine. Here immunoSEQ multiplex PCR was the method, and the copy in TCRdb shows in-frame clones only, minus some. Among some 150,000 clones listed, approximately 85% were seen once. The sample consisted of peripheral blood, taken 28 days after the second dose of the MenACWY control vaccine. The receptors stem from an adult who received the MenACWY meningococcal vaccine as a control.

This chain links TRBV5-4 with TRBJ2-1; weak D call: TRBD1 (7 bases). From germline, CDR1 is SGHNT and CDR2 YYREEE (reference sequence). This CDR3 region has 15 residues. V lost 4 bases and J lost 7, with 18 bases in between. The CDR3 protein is CASSQGGAMANEQFF. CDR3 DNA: TGTGCCAGCAGCCAGGGGGGAGCCATGGCAAATGAGCAGTTCTTC.

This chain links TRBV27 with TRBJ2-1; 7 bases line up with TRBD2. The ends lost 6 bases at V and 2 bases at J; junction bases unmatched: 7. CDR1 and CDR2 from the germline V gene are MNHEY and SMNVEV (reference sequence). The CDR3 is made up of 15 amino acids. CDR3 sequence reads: CASSTRENAYNEQFF. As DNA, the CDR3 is TGTGCCAGCAGCACGCGGGAGAATGCCTACAATGAGCAGTTCTTC.

In DNA form, the CDR3 reads TGTGCCAGCAGTCCCCACTCACTAGCCACTGAAGCTTTCTTT. Protein sequence: CASSPHSLATEAFF. V usage is TRBV28 and J usage is TRBJ1-1; no reliable D call. Germline CDR1 is MDHEN and CDR2 is SYDVKM. V dropped 5 bases and J dropped 4 bases, with 14 bases sitting between them. This CDR3 contains 14 residues.

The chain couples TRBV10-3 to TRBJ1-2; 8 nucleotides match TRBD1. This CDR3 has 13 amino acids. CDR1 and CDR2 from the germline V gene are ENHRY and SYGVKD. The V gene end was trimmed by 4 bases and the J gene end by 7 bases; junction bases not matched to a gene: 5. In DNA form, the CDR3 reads TGTGCCATCAGTGGGACAGGGTGGGGTGGCTACACCTTC. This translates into CAISGTGWGGYTF.

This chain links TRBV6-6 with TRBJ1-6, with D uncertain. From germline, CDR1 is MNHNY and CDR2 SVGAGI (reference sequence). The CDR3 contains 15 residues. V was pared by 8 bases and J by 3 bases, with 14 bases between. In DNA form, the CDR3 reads TGTGCCAGCGGGAAAGAAGGGCTCTATAATTCACCCCTCCACTTT. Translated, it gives CASGKEGLYNSPLHF.

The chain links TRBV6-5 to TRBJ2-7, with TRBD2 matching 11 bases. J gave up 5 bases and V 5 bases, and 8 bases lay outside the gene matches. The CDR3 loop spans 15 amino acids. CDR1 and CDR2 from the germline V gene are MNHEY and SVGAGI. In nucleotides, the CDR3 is TGTGCCAGCAGTAACGGCCCTAGCGGGAGGAACGAGCAGTACTTC. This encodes CASSNGPSGRNEQYF.

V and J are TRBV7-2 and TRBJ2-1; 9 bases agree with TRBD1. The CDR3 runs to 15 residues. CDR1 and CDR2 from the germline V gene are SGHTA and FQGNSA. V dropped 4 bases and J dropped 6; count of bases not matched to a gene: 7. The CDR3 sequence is CASSSRGQGRNEQFF. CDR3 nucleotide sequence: TGTGCCAGCAGCTCAAGGGGACAGGGACGCAATGAGCAGTTCTTC.

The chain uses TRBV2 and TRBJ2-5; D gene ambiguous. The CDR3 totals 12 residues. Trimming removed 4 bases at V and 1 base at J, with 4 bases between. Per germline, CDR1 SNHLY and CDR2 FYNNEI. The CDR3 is CASSALQETQYF. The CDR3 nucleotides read TGTGCCAGCAGTGCCCTCCAAGAGACCCAGTACTTC.

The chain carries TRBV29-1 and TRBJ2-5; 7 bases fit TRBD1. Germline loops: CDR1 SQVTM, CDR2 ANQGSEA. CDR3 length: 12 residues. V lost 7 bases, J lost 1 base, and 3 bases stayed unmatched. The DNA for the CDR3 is TGCAGCGCCGGACAGGCCCAAGAGACCCAGTACTTC. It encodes CSAGQAQETQYF. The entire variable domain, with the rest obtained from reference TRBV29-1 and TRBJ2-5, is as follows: SAVISQKPSRDICQRGTSLTIQCQVDSQVTMMFWYRQQPGQSLTLIATANQGSEATYESGFVIDKFPISRPNLTFSTLTVSNMSPEDSSIYLCSAGQAQETQYFGPGTRLLVL.

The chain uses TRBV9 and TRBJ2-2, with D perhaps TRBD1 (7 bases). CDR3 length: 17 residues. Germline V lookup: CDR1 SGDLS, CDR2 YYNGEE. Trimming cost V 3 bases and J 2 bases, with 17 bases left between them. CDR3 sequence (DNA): TGTGCCAGCAGCGCAGGGGGGAGAGGTTCAAACACCGGGGAGCTGTTTTTT. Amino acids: CASSAGGRGSNTGELFF.

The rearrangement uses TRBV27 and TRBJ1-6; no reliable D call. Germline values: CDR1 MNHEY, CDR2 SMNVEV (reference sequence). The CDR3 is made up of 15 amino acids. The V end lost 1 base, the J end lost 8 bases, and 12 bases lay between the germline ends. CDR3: CASSLFPGPDSPLHF. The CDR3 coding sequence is TGTGCCAGCAGTTTATTCCCAGGCCCCGATTCACCCCTCCACTTT.

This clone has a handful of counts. The chain's CDR3 is CASSQDSAFGNTIYF. CDR3 DNA: TGTGCCAGCAGCCAAGATTCGGCATTCGGAAACACCATATATTTT. The rearrangement links TRBV3-1 (or the pseudogene TRBV3-2) to TRBJ1-3; D unclear. CDR3 size: 15 residues. CDR1 and CDR2 from the germline V gene are LGHDT and YNNKEL (reference sequence). The V gene lost 0 bases and the J gene lost 4 bases, with 10 bases spanning the gap.

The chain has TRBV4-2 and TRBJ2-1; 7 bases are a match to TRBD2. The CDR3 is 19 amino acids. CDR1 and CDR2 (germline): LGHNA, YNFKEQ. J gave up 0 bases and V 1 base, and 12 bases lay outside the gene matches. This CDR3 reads CASSQVPGRGKVSYNEQFF. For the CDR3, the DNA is TGTGCCAGCAGCCAAGTCCCCGGGCGGGGGAAGGTCTCCTACAATGAGCAGTTCTTC.

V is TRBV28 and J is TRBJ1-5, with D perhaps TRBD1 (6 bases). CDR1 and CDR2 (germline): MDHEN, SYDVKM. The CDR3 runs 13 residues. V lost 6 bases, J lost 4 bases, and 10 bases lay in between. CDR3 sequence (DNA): TGTGCCAGCAGGACAGGCAGAAATCAGCCCCAGCATTTT. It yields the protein CASRTGRNQPQHF.

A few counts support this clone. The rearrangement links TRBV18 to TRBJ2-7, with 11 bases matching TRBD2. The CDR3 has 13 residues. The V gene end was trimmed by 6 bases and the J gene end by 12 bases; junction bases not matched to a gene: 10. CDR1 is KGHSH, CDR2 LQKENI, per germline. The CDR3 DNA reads TGTGCCAGCTCCCCTACTAGCGGGAGAGTTCCGTACTTC. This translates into CASSPTSGRVPYF. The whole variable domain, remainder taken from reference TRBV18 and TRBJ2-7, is NAGVMQNPRHLVRRRGQEARLRCSPMKGHSHVYWYRQLPEEGLKFMVYLQKENIIDESGMPKERFSAEFPKEGPSILRIQQVVRGDSAAYFCASSPTSGRVPYFGPGTRLTVT.

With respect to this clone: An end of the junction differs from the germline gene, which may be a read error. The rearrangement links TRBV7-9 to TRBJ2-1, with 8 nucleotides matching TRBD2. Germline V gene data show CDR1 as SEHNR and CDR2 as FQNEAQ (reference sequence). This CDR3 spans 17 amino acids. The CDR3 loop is CASCLGWAGGAYNEQFF. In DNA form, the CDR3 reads TGTGCCAGCTGCTTGGGTTGGGCGGGGGGAGCCTACAATGAGCAGTTCTTC.

Written as DNA, the CDR3 is TGCAGCGTTCTAACCGACAGGGGAGGGAATATCAATCAGCCCCAGCATTTT. This translates into CSVLTDRGGNINQPQHF. This sequence joins TRBV29-1 and TRBJ1-5, with 8 nucleotides matching TRBD1. V dropped 5 bases and J dropped 3; count of bases not matched to a gene: 15. This CDR3 region has 17 residues. Germline assignment: CDR1 SQVTM and CDR2 ANQGSEA. The whole variable domain, remainder taken from reference TRBV29-1 and TRBJ1-5, is SAVISQKPSRDICQRGTSLTIQCQVDSQVTMMFWYRQQPGQSLTLIATANQGSEATYESGFVIDKFPISRPNLTFSTLTVSNMSPEDSSIYLCSVLTDRGGNINQPQHFGDGTRLSIL.

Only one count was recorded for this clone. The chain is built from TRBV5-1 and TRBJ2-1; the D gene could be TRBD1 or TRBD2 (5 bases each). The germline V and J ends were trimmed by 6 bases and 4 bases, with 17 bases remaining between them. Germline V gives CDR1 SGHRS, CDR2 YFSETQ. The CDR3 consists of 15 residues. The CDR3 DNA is TGCGCCAGCACCATTCAGAGGGGAGATTACAATGAGCAGTTCTTC. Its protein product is CASTIQRGDYNEQFF. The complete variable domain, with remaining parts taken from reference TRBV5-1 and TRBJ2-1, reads KAGVTQTPRYLIKTRGQQVTLSCSPISGHRSVSWYQQTPGQGLQFLFEYFSETQRNKGNFPGRFSGRQFSNSRSEMNVSTLELGDSALYLCASTIQRGDYNEQFFGPGTRLTVL.

This chain's CDR3 is CASSRGTFYEQYV. Here the CDR3 DNA reads TGTGCCAGCAGTAGAGGGACATTCTACGAGCAGTACGTC. The chain is built from TRBV2 and TRBJ2-7; a possible D gene is TRBD1 (6 bases). The V gene's germline CDR1 is SNHLY and CDR2 FYNNEI. V lost 5 bases and J 3 bases, leaving 11 bases between the germline ends. The CDR3 is made up of 13 amino acids.

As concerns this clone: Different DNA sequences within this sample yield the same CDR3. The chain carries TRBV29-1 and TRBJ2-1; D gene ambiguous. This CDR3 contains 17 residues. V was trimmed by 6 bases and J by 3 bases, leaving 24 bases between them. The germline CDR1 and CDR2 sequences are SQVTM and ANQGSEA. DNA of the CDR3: TGCAGCGTAGCCGTTGGTGATTTGGGGTACTTCTACAATGAGCAGTTCTTC. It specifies CSVAVGDLGYFYNEQFF.

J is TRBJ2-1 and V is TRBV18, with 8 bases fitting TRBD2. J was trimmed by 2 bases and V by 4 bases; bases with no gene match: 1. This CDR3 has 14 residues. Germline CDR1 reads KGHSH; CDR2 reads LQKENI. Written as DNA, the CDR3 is TGTGCCAGCTCACGCGGGGGGACCTACAATGAGCAGTTCTTC. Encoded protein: CASSRGGTYNEQFF.

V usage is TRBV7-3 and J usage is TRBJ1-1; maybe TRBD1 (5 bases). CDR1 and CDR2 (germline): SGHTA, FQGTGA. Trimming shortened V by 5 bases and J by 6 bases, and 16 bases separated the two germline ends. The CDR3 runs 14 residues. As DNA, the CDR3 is TGTGCCAGCAGCAATTCGCTCGGGGCGGCTGAAGCTTTCTTT. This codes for CASSNSLGAAEAFF.

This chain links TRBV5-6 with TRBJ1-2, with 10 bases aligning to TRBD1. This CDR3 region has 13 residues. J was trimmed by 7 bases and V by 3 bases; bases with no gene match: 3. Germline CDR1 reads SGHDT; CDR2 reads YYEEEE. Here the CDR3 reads CASSWDRGLGYTF. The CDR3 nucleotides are TGTGCCAGCAGCTGGGACAGGGGACTTGGCTACACCTTC.

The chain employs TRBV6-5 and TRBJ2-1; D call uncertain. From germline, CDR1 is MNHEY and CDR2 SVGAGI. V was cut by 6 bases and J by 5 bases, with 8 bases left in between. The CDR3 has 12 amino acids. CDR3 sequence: CASSSINNEQFF. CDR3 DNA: TGTGCCAGCAGCTCTATAAACAATGAGCAGTTCTTC.

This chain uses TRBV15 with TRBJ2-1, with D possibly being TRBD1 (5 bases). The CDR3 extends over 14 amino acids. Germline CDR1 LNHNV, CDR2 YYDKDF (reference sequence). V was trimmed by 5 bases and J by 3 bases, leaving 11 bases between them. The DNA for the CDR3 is TGTGCCACCAGCTTACAGGACGGCTACAATGAGCAGTTCTTC. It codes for CATSLQDGYNEQFF.